One and the same sample provided the 17 T cell receptor beta chains below, sequenced in a study of OX40 agonist ivuxolimab in advanced cancers. Measured with immunoSEQ multiplex PCR; TCRdb has only the in-frame clones, and not every one. Seen here are roughly 56,000 clones, approximately 86% observed once, and the top ten hold roughly 0.88%. Sequences were derived from CD4+ or CD8+ T cells sorted from blood, sampled in a trial of the OX40 agonist ivuxolimab. All receptors derive from an adult with an advanced solid tumor such as melanoma, head and neck, liver or kidney cancer.

The chain employs TRBV6-1 and TRBJ2-3, with 14 bases that match TRBD2. CDR3 size: 15 residues. Germline assignment: CDR1 MNHNS and CDR2 SASEGT. The ends lost 7 bases at V and 6 bases at J; junction bases unmatched: 6. The CDR3 DNA is TGTGCCAGCACTACCAGACTAGCGGGAGGGGATACGCAGTATTTT. This encodes CASTTRLAGGDTQYF.

CDR3 nucleotide sequence: TGCGCCAGCAGCTTGGCCGGGACTAGCGGGAGATACACCGGGGAGCTGTTTTTT. Its translation: CASSLAGTSGRYTGELFF. The V and J genes are TRBV5-1 and TRBJ2-2; 14 positions agree with TRBD2. The V segment lost 0 bases and the J segment 3 bases; nucleotides outside the gene matches: 4. Germline V gene sequence: CDR1 SGHRS, CDR2 YFSETQ. The CDR3 runs 18 residues.

The rearrangement uses TRBV10-1 and TRBJ2-7; 8 nucleotides agree with TRBD2. The CDR3 covers 14 residues. Germline V CDR1 and CDR2: WNHNN, SYGVQD (reference sequence). V was pared by 0 bases and J by 7 bases, with 5 bases of the junction left unmatched. Here the CDR3 reads CASSESRGVGEQYF. CDR3 DNA: TGCGCCAGCAGTGAGTCGCGGGGGGTGGGAGAGCAGTACTTC.

The chain joins TRBV5-1 to TRBJ1-5, with D perhaps TRBD1 (6 bases). V was cut by 4 bases and J by 3 bases, with 11 bases left in between. This CDR3 is built from 14 residues. The germline V gene has CDR1 SGHRS and CDR2 YFSETQ. This CDR3 is CASSPDSLNQPQHF. CDR3 DNA sequence: TGCGCCAGCAGCCCGGACAGCCTCAATCAGCCCCAGCATTTT. The full variable domain, rest sourced from reference TRBV5-1 and TRBJ1-5, is KAGVTQTPRYLIKTRGQQVTLSCSPISGHRSVSWYQQTPGQGLQFLFEYFSETQRNKGNFPGRFSGRQFSNSRSEMNVSTLELGDSALYLCASSPDSLNQPQHFGDGTRLSIL.

This clone was seen a handful of times. This rearrangement joins TRBV10-3 to TRBJ2-7; D uncertain. Germline V gene data show CDR1 as ENHRY and CDR2 as SYGVKD. This CDR3 is 12 amino acids long. Trimming stripped 11 bases from V and 2 bases from J, with 13 bases between. CDR3 region: CAENLTTYEQYF. The CDR3 bases are TGTGCCGAAAATCTGACAACCTACGAGCAGTACTTC.

The chain recombines TRBV28 with TRBJ2-3, with D uncertain. The CDR3 contains 12 residues. Germline V gene lookup returns CDR1 MDHEN and CDR2 SYDVKM. V shed 2 bases and J shed 10 bases, with 10 bases lying between them. CDR3 loop: CASSLENRAQYF. DNA of the CDR3: TGTGCCAGCAGTTTAGAGAATAGGGCGCAGTATTTT.

The chain uses TRBV27 and TRBJ1-6; D remains ambiguous. Trimming stripped 6 bases from V and 7 bases from J, with 16 bases between. The length of the CDR3 is 15 residues. The germline CDR1 and CDR2 sequences are MNHEY and SMNVEV (reference sequence). CDR3 loop: CASRVGGLPNSPLHF. The CDR3 DNA reads as TGTGCCAGCAGGGTCGGCGGACTACCAAATTCACCCCTCCACTTT.

The chain recombines TRBV28 with TRBJ2-1; a weak D match, TRBD2 (6 bases). V shed 6 bases and J shed 9 bases, with 9 bases lying between them. This CDR3 region has 11 residues. Germline-derived CDR1 and CDR2 are MDHEN and SYDVKM. The CDR3 loop reads CASSGEVEQFF. The CDR3 DNA sequence: TGTGCCAGCAGCGGGGAGGTTGAGCAGTTCTTC.

The chain links TRBV21-1 to TRBJ2-5; the D call of TRBD2 is as the table states it, not checked on the DNA. TRBV21-1 is annotated as a pseudogene. The CDR3 sequence is 14 residues long. The CDR3 reads CASSKGVREETQYF. The DNA of the CDR3 is TGTGCCAGCAGCAAAGGAGTGAGAGAAGAGACCCAGTACTTC.

This chain uses TRBV19 with TRBJ2-7, with 9 positions matching TRBD1. With 4 bases clipped from V and 2 bases from J, the junction kept 3 bases outside the gene matches. The CDR3 consists of 14 residues. The germline V gene has CDR1 LNHDA and CDR2 SQIVND (reference sequence). The CDR3 bases are TGTGCCAGTAGTAGGGACAGGGAGACCTACGAGCAGTACTTC. Protein product: CASSRDRETYEQYF.

This clone came up once. The chain employs TRBV5-6 and TRBJ1-4; D is unclear. Trimming pared 1 base from V and 1 base from J, leaving 17 bases between. The CDR3 spans 18 residues. Germline loops: CDR1 SGHDT, CDR2 YYEEEE. Here the CDR3 reads CASSLKASALGTNEKLFF. The CDR3 DNA reads as TGTGCCAGCAGCTTGAAAGCCTCGGCCCTGGGAACTAATGAAAAACTGTTTTTT.

The rearrangement joins TRBV6-1 to TRBJ1-2, with 9 bases matching TRBD1. Germline V gene data show CDR1 as MNHNS and CDR2 as SASEGT. This CDR3 has 15 residues. The V segment lost 5 bases and the J segment 6 bases; nucleotides outside the gene matches: 10. The CDR3 loop is CASSLSLTGGDGYTF. For the CDR3, the DNA is TGTGCCAGCAGTCTTAGCTTGACAGGGGGAGATGGCTACACCTTC.

The J gene is TRBJ2-1, the V gene TRBV7-3; D is possibly TRBD1 (6 bases). With 3 bases removed from V and 7 bases from J, the gap between germline ends came to 16 bases. There are 15 residues in the CDR3. In germline, CDR1 is SGHTA, CDR2 FQGTGA. CDR3 loop: CASSFISPRGNEQFF. CDR3 coding DNA: TGTGCCAGCAGCTTCATTAGTCCTAGGGGGAATGAGCAGTTCTTC.

The rearrangement links TRBV2 to TRBJ1-4; D unclear. Germline assignment: CDR1 SNHLY and CDR2 FYNNEI. The CDR3 extends over 13 amino acids. Trimming pared 4 bases from V and 5 bases from J, leaving 8 bases between. The CDR3 loop reads CASSVPENEKLFF. The CDR3 nucleotides read TGTGCCAGCAGTGTCCCAGAAAATGAAAAACTGTTTTTT.

The rearrangement uses TRBV6-5 and TRBJ1-6, with TRBD1 identical over 7 bases. The germline V gene has CDR1 MNHEY and CDR2 SVGAGI. The CDR3 covers 15 residues. After removal of 6 bases from V and 7 bases from J, the junction contained 9 bases not matched to a gene. In DNA, the CDR3 is TGTGCCAGCAGGGAAAACAGGGGTAGGAATTCACCCCTCCACTTT. Residues: CASRENRGRNSPLHF.

This clone was observed a single time. This chain uses TRBV10-1 with TRBJ1-5; TRBD1 matches 8 bases. After removal of 8 bases from V and 6 bases from J, the junction contained 12 bases not matched to a gene. There are 15 residues in the CDR3. Germline CDR1 WNHNN, CDR2 SYGVQD (reference sequence). The CDR3 sequence: CASPPRDRKSQPQHF. The CDR3 nucleotides read TGCGCCAGCCCACCCCGGGACAGGAAAAGTCAGCCCCAGCATTTT.

This clone was counted a few times. The chain uses TRBV5-1 and TRBJ2-2; D is unresolved. Between the trimmed V and J ends, which lost 0 bases and 6 bases, there was a span of 9 bases. The CDR3 spans 14 residues. Germline CDR1 is SGHRS and CDR2 is YFSETQ. CDR3 nucleotides: TGCGCCAGCAGCTTGGCCTGGGGTTCCGGGGAGCTGTTTTTT. As protein: CASSLAWGSGELFF.